This T cell receptor (beta chain) emerged from a study of lymphopenia after photon versus proton radiotherapy (dated by TCRdb to between 2017 and 2020). Regarding the research as a whole: The immunological effects of photon versus proton radiation therapy were compared in patients with gastrointestinal tumors who developed high-grade lymphopenia. The cohort included some 20 patients with gastrointestinal tumors who developed lymphopenia after receiving either photon or proton therapy. The study aimed to characterize how the two radiation modalities differ in their impact on the immune system.

Libraries came from the immunoSEQ multiplex PCR assay. T cell repertoires were profiled by deep sequencing of rearranged TCR beta loci, alongside multiparametric flow cytometry. Held by TCRdb, this immuneACCESS table contains in-frame sequences only and omits some clones. Under half of the omission traces to an unresolved V gene where checked; the cause of the rest is unknown. The table for this sample lists 55,000 to 70,000 clones; 75% to 90% of them were counted only once. Jointly, the top ten make up more than 10% of the sample. As regards this clone: The clone's antigen remains unknown. No much larger clonotype is one base removed from it; base qualities were not supplied.

Trimming costs V 6 bases and J 5 bases, and their ends lie 14 bases apart. Reading from cysteine to phenylalanine, the CDR3 counts 14 amino acids. Only the CDR3 DNA is retained, 42 bases long and in frame from the first base. As encoded in the germline V gene, CDR1 is SGHDN while CDR2 is FVKESK. Study-wide conclusions, independent of this receptor: After the lymphocyte count nadir, oligoclonal expansion, especially of CD8+ Temra cells, was observed in photon-treated repertoires, and the drop in diversity was driven by this expansion. Across the cohort, among patients who died, a greater drop in TCR diversity after the nadir was inversely correlated with overall survival time. During treatment, patients who received photon therapy lost naive T cells and TCR diversity and gained effector/memory populations, whereas patients who received proton therapy remained relatively stable. The survival association was assessed only in patients who died, and the authors presented better survival with proton therapy as a possibility rather than a demonstrated result.

The clonotype was recovered from a man at least 80 years old with esophageal cancer. The chain uses TRBV14 and TRBJ2-1; the D region is possibly TRBD1 or TRBD2, each matching across 6 bases. The specimen comprised peripheral blood, sampled from a patient treated with proton-based radiotherapy. CDR3 region: CASRGGTPHNEQFF. The sequenced DNA is TGTGCCAGCAGAGGGGGGACTCCCCACAATGAGCAGTTCTTC.